A single sample gave rise to the 10 T cell receptor beta chains below, sequenced in a study of blood T cell repertoires in COVID-19. Clones were read by immunoSEQ multiplex PCR, and TCRdb kept only the in-frame ones, dropping some. The sample holds 170,000 or so clones, around 87% seen once. Sequences were obtained from peripheral blood. The source of these receptors is a young woman who had recovered from COVID-19.

V and J are TRBV6-5 and TRBJ1-5; TRBD1 agrees at 8 bases. The CDR3 runs to 14 residues. The V gene's germline CDR1 is MNHEY and CDR2 SVGAGI. The trim removed 6 bases at V and 3 bases at J, leaving 4 bases unmatched. The CDR3 is CASSPGQVNQPQHF. As DNA, the CDR3 is TGTGCCAGCAGCCCGGGACAGGTCAATCAGCCCCAGCATTTT.

The V gene is TRBV3-1 (or the pseudogene TRBV3-2), the J gene TRBJ1-6; TRBD1 matches at 7 bases. The V gene end was trimmed by 4 bases and the J gene end by 14 bases; junction bases not matched to a gene: 11. Germline V gene sequence: CDR1 LGHDT, CDR2 YNNKEL (reference sequence). The CDR3 contains 14 residues. The CDR3 nucleotides read TGTGCCAGCAGCCGGGACAGCTATTTCACAGCCCTCCACTTT. This gives the protein CASSRDSYFTALHF.

V usage is TRBV5-1 and J usage is TRBJ1-1; 7 nucleotides line up with TRBD1. The CDR3 totals 14 residues. Trimming at V came to 2 bases and at J to 3 bases, leaving 4 bases not matched to a gene. The germline CDR1 and CDR2 sequences are SGHRS and YFSETQ. CDR3 residues: CASSFDREYTEAFF. The CDR3 nucleotides are TGCGCCAGCAGCTTTGACAGGGAGTACACTGAAGCTTTCTTT. Supplemented by reference TRBV5-1 and TRBJ1-1, the full variable domain reads KAGVTQTPRYLIKTRGQQVTLSCSPISGHRSVSWYQQTPGQGLQFLFEYFSETQRNKGNFPGRFSGRQFSNSRSEMNVSTLELGDSALYLCASSFDREYTEAFFGQGTRLTVV.

The gene calls are TRBV15 and TRBJ1-5; unclear D gene. The CDR3 loop spans 12 amino acids. V gave up 4 bases and J gave up 7 bases, with 8 bases separating them. The germline CDR1 and CDR2 sequences are LNHNV and YYDKDF (reference sequence). The CDR3 DNA is TGTGCCACCAGCAACTCTAAACAGCCCCAGCATTTT. Residues: CATSNSKQPQHF.

This chain uses TRBV15 with TRBJ2-1, with D possibly being TRBD2 (6 bases). The CDR3 covers 13 residues. CDR1 is LNHNV and CDR2 is YYDKDF in the germline V gene (reference sequence). V was cut by 3 bases and J by 8 bases, with 11 bases left in between. This CDR3 reads CATSRGPGDEQFF. CDR3 nucleotide sequence: TGTGCCACCAGCAGGGGACCGGGGGATGAGCAGTTCTTC.

V and J are TRBV29-1 and TRBJ1-2; no reliable D call. CDR1 and CDR2 (germline): SQVTM, ANQGSEA. Trimming took 5 bases from V and 4 from J, leaving 14 bases between them. CDR3 length: 13 amino acids. The CDR3 nucleotides read TGCAGCGTTACTTGGCGGGGAGGCTATGGCTACACCTTC. Translated: CSVTWRGGYGYTF.

The gene calls are TRBV5-6 and TRBJ1-1, with D perhaps TRBD1 (5 bases). The CDR3 extends over 14 amino acids. Per the germline V gene, CDR1 is SGHDT and CDR2 is YYEEEE. The V gene lost 5 bases and the J gene lost 1 base, with 12 bases spanning the gap. CDR3 loop: CASSRIQGNTEAFF. CDR3 DNA: TGTGCCAGCAGTCGAATCCAGGGGAACACTGAAGCTTTCTTT.

CDR3 sequence reads: CASSLGGPNTEAFF. Here the CDR3 DNA reads TGTGCCAGCAGCTTAGGGGGCCCGAACACTGAAGCTTTCTTT. The gene calls are TRBV11-2 and TRBJ1-1, with D possibly TRBD1 on 5 matching bases. Germline V gives CDR1 SGHAT, CDR2 FQNNGV. The CDR3 sequence is 14 residues long. Trimming removed 1 base from V and 1 base from J, with 7 bases in between. The variable domain in full, completed from reference TRBV11-2 and TRBJ1-1, reads EAGVAQSPRYKIIEKRQSVAFWCNPISGHATLYWYQQILGQGPKLLIQFQNNGVVDDSQLPKDRFSAERLKGVDSTLKIQPAKLEDSAVYLCASSLGGPNTEAFFGQGTRLTVV.

The chain has TRBV4-3 and TRBJ1-1, with 8 bases aligning to TRBD1. Germline CDR1 reads LGHNA; CDR2 reads YSLEER. CDR3 size: 19 residues. V shed 0 bases and J 0 bases; nucleotides not matched to a gene: 12. The CDR3 nucleotides are TGCGCCAGCAGCCAAGATGGCCCGGGACAGGAGTTCATGAACACTGAAGCTTTCTTT. Protein sequence: CASSQDGPGQEFMNTEAFF.

This chain links TRBV7-2 with TRBJ1-2, with D possibly TRBD1 on 5 matching bases. CDR1 SGHTA and CDR2 FQGNSA come from the germline V gene. The CDR3 totals 14 residues. V was shortened by 5 bases and J by 7 bases, with 17 bases between the two germline ends. For the CDR3, the DNA is TGTGCCAGCAGCCTCCGGGGTAGGGACTCTGGCTACACCTTC. It is translated as CASSLRGRDSGYTF.